The next 13 T cell receptor beta chains were all read from a single sample in a study of beta chain features in type 1 diabetes. Notes on the study in general: Among patients with Type 1 diabetes, TCRB CDR3s were moderately but significantly shorter in every one of the four CD4+ subsets.

Expressed TCRB transcripts were sequenced because the entire RNA isolate underwent reverse transcription. Sequenced by immunoSEQ multiplex PCR; TCRdb stores in-frame clones only, minus some. Of some 640,000 clones in the sample, 11% to 15% were seen once. The antigens these receptors bind are not known. Sequenced input: naive CD4+ T cells from blood. These receptors came from a man aged 18 to 29 with type 1 diabetes.

This clone turned up a few times. The chain recombines TRBV29-1 with TRBJ1-1; D gene uncertain. CDR1 and CDR2 from the germline V gene are SQVTM and ANQGSEA. V was pared by 1 base and J by 3 bases, with 12 bases between. The CDR3 is 14 amino acids. Here the CDR3 DNA reads TGCAGCGTTGAAGTCCAAGCTGGCGACACTGAAGCTTTCTTT. Translating gives CSVEVQAGDTEAFF.

In its sample, this clone was seen a few times. This sequence joins TRBV5-1 and TRBJ1-1; D is undetermined. The CDR3 loop spans 15 amino acids. CDR1 is SGHRS, CDR2 YFSETQ, per germline. The germline V and J ends were trimmed by 1 base and 1 base, with 11 bases remaining between them. The CDR3 loop reads CASSLQRTGNTEAFF. The CDR3 DNA is TGCGCCAGCAGCTTGCAGCGGACGGGGAACACTGAAGCTTTCTTT.

The J gene is TRBJ1-2, the V gene TRBV27; possible D gene TRBD1, 6 bases. This CDR3 region has 14 residues. V gave up 5 bases and J gave up 8 bases, with 18 bases separating them. Germline CDR1 MNHEY, CDR2 SMNVEV (reference sequence). The CDR3 nucleotides read TGTGCCAGCAGTGATACAGGGAGCCCAGGCGGCTACACCTTC. Encoded protein: CASSDTGSPGGYTF.

CDR3 loop: CASSLITGNYEQYF. CDR3 in DNA: TGCGCCAGCAGCTTGATAACAGGAAACTACGAGCAGTACTTC. The chain links TRBV5-1 to TRBJ2-7, with a possible D match to TRBD1 (5 bases). Germline CDR1 reads SGHRS; CDR2 reads YFSETQ. V lost 1 base and J lost 3, with 11 bases in between. The CDR3 spans 14 residues.

The rearrangement joins TRBV2 to TRBJ1-1; no firm D call. V dropped 2 bases and J dropped 1 base, with 8 bases sitting between them. Germline CDR1 is SNHLY and CDR2 is FYNNEI. The CDR3 is 14 amino acids. Written as DNA, the CDR3 is TGTGCCAGCAGTGAACGGGTGCCGAACACTGAAGCTTTCTTT. The encoded protein is CASSERVPNTEAFF.

Details on this clone: Other nucleotide sequences from this sample produce the same CDR3. This chain links TRBV30 with TRBJ1-1; D ambiguous. Per germline, CDR1 GTSNPN and CDR2 SVGIG (reference sequence). The V end lost 2 bases, the J end lost 8 bases, and 6 bases lay between the germline ends. The CDR3 runs to 10 residues. The CDR3 DNA is TGTGCCTGGAGTCGGTTGGAAGCTTTCTTT. This codes for CAWSRLEAFF.

This clone was observed a handful of times. The J gene is TRBJ2-5, the V gene TRBV18; maybe TRBD1 (5 bases). The V gene's germline CDR1 is KGHSH and CDR2 LQKENI. The V end was cut by 4 bases, the J end by 5 bases, with 17 bases between. This CDR3 contains 15 residues. This chain's CDR3 is CASSRQGAVEETQYF. The CDR3 bases are TGTGCCAGCTCACGTCAGGGCGCCGTTGAGGAGACCCAGTACTTC.

This rearrangement joins TRBV9 to TRBJ2-5, with D unresolved. Germline lookup yields CDR1 SGDLS and CDR2 YYNGEE. This CDR3 has 14 residues. Trimming stripped 0 bases from V and 2 bases from J, with 8 bases between. The CDR3 DNA sequence: TGTGCCAGCAGCGTAGTAGGCAGGCAAGAGACCCAGTACTTC. Translation gives CASSVVGRQETQYF.

The chain carries TRBV30 and TRBJ1-1, with D perhaps TRBD1 (5 bases). Per the germline V gene, CDR1 is GTSNPN and CDR2 is SVGIG (reference sequence). Trimming stripped 3 bases from V and 9 bases from J, with 14 bases between. The CDR3 has 12 amino acids. The CDR3 loop is CAWRASPGQAFF. CDR3 sequence (DNA): TGTGCCTGGAGAGCCTCACCGGGACAAGCTTTCTTT.

This clone came up a few times. The rearrangement uses TRBV23-1 and TRBJ1-1; 10 bases are a match to TRBD1. TRBV23-1 is identified as an open reading frame with a role that is uncertain. Unmatched junction bases numbered 5, after V lost 0 bases and J lost 1 base. The CDR3 sequence is 17 residues long. The CDR3 nucleotides are TGCGCCAGCAGTCAATCCGGGACAGGGGCCGGGAACACTGAAGCTTTCTTT. This gives the protein CASSQSGTGAGNTEAFF.

The V call is TRBV4-1, the J call TRBJ2-7; D not resolved. With 0 bases removed from V and 3 bases from J, the gap between germline ends came to 12 bases. Germline CDR1 is MGHRA and CDR2 is YSYEKL. There are 15 residues in the CDR3. CDR3 region: CASSQEVVKNYEQYF. The CDR3 bases are TGCGCCAGCAGCCAAGAGGTAGTAAAAAACTACGAGCAGTACTTC.

This clone was detected only a few times. The sample holds other DNA sequences that translate to the same CDR3. This chain uses TRBV29-1 with TRBJ2-2; D perhaps matches TRBD2 (5 bases). Trimming left V 6 bases short and J 4 bases short, with 6 bases between. The germline gives CDR1 SQVTM, CDR2 ANQGSEA. The CDR3 extends over 11 amino acids. The CDR3 loop reads CSVEGTGELFF. As DNA, the CDR3 is TGCAGCGTAGAGGGCACCGGGGAGCTGTTTTTT.

This clone has only a few counts. The rearrangement joins TRBV7-9 to TRBJ2-2; 10 bases are shared with TRBD1. Germline CDR1 SEHNR, CDR2 FQNEAQ (reference sequence). Trimming took 8 bases from V and 5 from J; bases not matched to a gene: 5. The length of the CDR3 is 14 residues. CDR3 in amino acids: CASRQGAGTGELFF. As DNA, the CDR3 is TGTGCCAGCCGACAGGGGGCAGGAACCGGGGAGCTGTTTTTT.